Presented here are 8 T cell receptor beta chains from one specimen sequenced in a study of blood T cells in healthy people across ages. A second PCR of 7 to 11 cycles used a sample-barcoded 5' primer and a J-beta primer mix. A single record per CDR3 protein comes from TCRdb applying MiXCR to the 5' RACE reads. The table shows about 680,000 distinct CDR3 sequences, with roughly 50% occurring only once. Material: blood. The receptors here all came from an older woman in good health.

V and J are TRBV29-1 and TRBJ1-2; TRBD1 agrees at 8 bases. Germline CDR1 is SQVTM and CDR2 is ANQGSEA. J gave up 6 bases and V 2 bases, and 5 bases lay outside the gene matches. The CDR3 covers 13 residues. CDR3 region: CSVESQGANGYTF. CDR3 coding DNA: TGCAGCGTTGAAAGCCAGGGGGCAAATGGCTACACCTTC.

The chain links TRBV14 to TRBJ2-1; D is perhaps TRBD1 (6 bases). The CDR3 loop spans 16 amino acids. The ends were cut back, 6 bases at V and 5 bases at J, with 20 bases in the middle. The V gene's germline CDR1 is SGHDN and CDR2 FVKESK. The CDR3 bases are TGTGCCAGCAGTCACTTCCCTGGACAGCAAAACAATGAGCAGTTCTTC. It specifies CASSHFPGQQNNEQFF.

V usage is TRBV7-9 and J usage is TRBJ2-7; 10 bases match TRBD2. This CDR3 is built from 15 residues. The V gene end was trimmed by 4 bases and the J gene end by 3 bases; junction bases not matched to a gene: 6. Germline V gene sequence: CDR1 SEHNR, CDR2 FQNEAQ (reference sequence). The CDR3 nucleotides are TGTGCCAGCAGCTCCCCTCCTAGCGGGAGCTACGAGCAGTACTTC. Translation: CASSSPPSGSYEQYF.

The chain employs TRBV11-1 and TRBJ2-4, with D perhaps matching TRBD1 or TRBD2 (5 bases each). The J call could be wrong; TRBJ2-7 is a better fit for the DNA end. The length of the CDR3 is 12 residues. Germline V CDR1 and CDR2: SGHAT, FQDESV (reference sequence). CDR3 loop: CASKRGLGEQYF. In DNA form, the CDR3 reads TGTGCCAGCAAACGGGGCCTAGGCGAGCAGTACTTC.

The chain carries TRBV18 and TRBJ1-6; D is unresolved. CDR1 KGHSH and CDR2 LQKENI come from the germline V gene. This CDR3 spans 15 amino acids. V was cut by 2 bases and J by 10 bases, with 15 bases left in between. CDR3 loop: CASSPEGSSGSPLHF. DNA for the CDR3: TGTGCCAGCTCACCAGAGGGCAGCTCAGGCTCACCCCTCCACTTT.

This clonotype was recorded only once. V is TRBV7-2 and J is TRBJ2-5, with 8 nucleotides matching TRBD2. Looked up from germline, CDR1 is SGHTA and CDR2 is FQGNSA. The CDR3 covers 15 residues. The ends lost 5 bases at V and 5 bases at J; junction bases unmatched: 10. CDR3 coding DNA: TGTGCCAGCAGCGAAGAGGGGACTAGAAGGGAGACCCAGTACTTC. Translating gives CASSEEGTRRETQYF.

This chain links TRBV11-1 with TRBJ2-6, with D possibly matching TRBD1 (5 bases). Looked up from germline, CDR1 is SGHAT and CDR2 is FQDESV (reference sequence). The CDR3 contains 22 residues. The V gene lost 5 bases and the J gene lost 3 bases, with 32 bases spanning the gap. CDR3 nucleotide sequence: TGTGCCAGCAGCCCCGGCCAGGGTGCGATTTTTTCGGTCCCCTTTGGGGCCAACGTCCTGACTTTC. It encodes CASSPGQGAIFSVPFGANVLTF.

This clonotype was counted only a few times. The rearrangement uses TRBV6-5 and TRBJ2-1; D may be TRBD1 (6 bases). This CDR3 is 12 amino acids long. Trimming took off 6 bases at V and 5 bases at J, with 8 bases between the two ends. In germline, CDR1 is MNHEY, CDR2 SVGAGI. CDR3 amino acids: CASSDRHNEQFF. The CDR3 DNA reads TGTGCCAGCAGCGACAGGCACAATGAGCAGTTCTTC.